Shown below are 10 T cell receptor beta chains from a single sample sequenced in a study of CD8+ T cells in alopecia areata. Reverse transcribed after extraction, RNA yielded cDNA as the sequencing template. Generated by immunoSEQ multiplex PCR, the TCRdb table keeps only in-frame clones and is missing some. The data hold 160,000 or so clones, with less than 65% observed a single time. The material sequenced was CD8+ T cells sorted from blood, taken at week 0. These receptors originate from a human donor with alopecia areata.

The table lists this clone with a few counts. The chain has TRBV4-3 and TRBJ2-7; 10 bases are shared with TRBD1. Germline V gene lookup returns CDR1 LGHNA and CDR2 YSLEER. V was clipped by 4 bases and J by 2 bases; unmatched bases: 2. This CDR3 spans 14 amino acids. The chain's CDR3 is CASSPGQGTYEQYF. CDR3 bases: TGCGCCAGCAGCCCGGGACAGGGGACCTACGAGCAGTACTTC.

This clone was seen a handful of times. The chain joins TRBV30 to TRBJ2-6; D remains ambiguous. Germline loops: CDR1 GTSNPN, CDR2 SVGIG (reference sequence). V lost 4 bases and J 1 base, leaving 8 bases between the germline ends. The CDR3 contains 14 residues. The CDR3 region is CAWKNRSGANVLTF. In DNA, the CDR3 is TGTGCCTGGAAGAACCGATCTGGGGCCAACGTCCTGACTTTC.

This clone was counted a few times. V and J are TRBV7-2 and TRBJ2-7, with a possible D match to TRBD2 (6 bases). CDR1 is SGHTA and CDR2 is FQGNSA in the germline V gene. The CDR3 covers 16 residues. Deletions cut 1 base from V and 0 bases from J, with 13 bases between. The CDR3 loop is CASSLVPSGSSYEQYF. The CDR3, as DNA: TGTGCCAGCAGCTTAGTCCCCTCCGGGAGCTCCTACGAGCAGTACTTC.

On this clone: The same CDR3 can be traced to other DNA sequences in this sample. The rearrangement joins TRBV29-1 to TRBJ1-1, with D hard to call. V lost 6 bases, J lost 1 base, and 6 bases lay in between. Germline loops: CDR1 SQVTM, CDR2 ANQGSEA. The CDR3 has 11 residues. For the CDR3, the DNA is TGCAGCGTAAGAAGGAACACTGAAGCTTTCTTT. Protein: CSVRRNTEAFF.

This clone was found a few times. J is TRBJ2-7 and V is TRBV14, with TRBD1 as a possible D gene (5 bases). V was trimmed by 2 bases and J by 0 bases, leaving 11 bases between them. Germline-derived CDR1 and CDR2 are SGHDN and FVKESK. The CDR3 contains 15 residues. CDR3 protein: CASSQRGSSSYEQYF. As DNA, the CDR3 is TGTGCCAGCAGCCAAAGGGGTAGTAGCTCCTACGAGCAGTACTTC.

This clone was picked up a small number of times. V and J are TRBV30 and TRBJ2-1, with D hard to call. Trimming cost V 3 bases and J 2 bases, with 11 bases left between them. Germline V gives CDR1 GTSNPN, CDR2 SVGIG (reference sequence). The CDR3 length is 14 residues. This CDR3 is CAWRADPAYNEQFF. The CDR3 bases are TGTGCCTGGAGGGCAGATCCGGCCTACAATGAGCAGTTCTTC.

Notes on this clone: Mismatch with germline at one junction end may stem from a read error. The chain carries TRBV11-2 and TRBJ1-2; unclear D gene. CDR3 size: 11 residues. CDR1 and CDR2 (germline): SGHAT, FQNNGV. The CDR3 bases are TGTGCCAGCAGCTCTACTCCGGGAGCCATTTTC. Amino acids: CASSSTPGAIF.

This clone has a handful of counts. The J gene is TRBJ2-7, the V gene TRBV14; 7 bases map to TRBD1. The germline gives CDR1 SGHDN, CDR2 FVKESK. This CDR3 spans 14 amino acids. Losses at the gene ends were 2 bases for V and 0 bases for J; bases not matched to a gene: 1. CDR3 in amino acids: CASSQWDSSYEQYF. Here the CDR3 DNA reads TGTGCCAGCAGCCAATGGGACAGCTCCTACGAGCAGTACTTC.

This chain joins TRBV27 and TRBJ2-5; perhaps TRBD1 as D (5 bases). The V end lost 5 bases, the J end lost 4 bases, and 14 bases lay between the germline ends. Germline V gives CDR1 MNHEY, CDR2 SMNVEV (reference sequence). This CDR3 is 14 amino acids long. Written as DNA, the CDR3 is TGTGCCAGCAGTGGATCAGGGATGGGAGAGACCCAGTACTTC. Its protein is CASSGSGMGETQYF.

This clone was counted between two and nine times. The chain employs TRBV4-2 and TRBJ2-7, with D possibly being TRBD1 (5 bases). The CDR3 runs to 15 residues. V was clipped by 0 bases and J by 5 bases, with 14 bases between them. Germline V gene data show CDR1 as LGHNA and CDR2 as YNFKEQ. The CDR3, as DNA: TGTGCCAGCAGCCAAGAGCAGGGTGGGTCTCACGAGCAGTACTTC. Translated, it gives CASSQEQGGSHEQYF.